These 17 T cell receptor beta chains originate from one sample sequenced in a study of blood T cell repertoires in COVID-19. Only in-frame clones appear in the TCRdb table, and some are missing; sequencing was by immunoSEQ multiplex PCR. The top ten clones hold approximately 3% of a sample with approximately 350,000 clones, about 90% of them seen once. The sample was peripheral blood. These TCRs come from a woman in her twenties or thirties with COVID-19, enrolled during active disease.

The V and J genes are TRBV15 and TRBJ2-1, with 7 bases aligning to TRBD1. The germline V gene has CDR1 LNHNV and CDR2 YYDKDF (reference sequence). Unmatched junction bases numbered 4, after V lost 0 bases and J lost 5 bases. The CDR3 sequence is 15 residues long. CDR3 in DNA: TGTGCCACCAGCAGAGATCCGGGACAGAACAATGAGCAGTTCTTC. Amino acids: CATSRDPGQNNEQFF.

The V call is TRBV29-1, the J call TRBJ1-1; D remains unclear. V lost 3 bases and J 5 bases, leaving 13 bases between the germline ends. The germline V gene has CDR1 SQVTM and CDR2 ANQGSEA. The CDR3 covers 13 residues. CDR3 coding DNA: TGCAGCGTTGACGAGCCCATAGTGACTGAAGCTTTCTTT. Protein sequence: CSVDEPIVTEAFF. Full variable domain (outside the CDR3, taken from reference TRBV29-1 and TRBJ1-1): SAVISQKPSRDICQRGTSLTIQCQVDSQVTMMFWYRQQPGQSLTLIATANQGSEATYESGFVIDKFPISRPNLTFSTLTVSNMSPEDSSIYLCSVDEPIVTEAFFGQGTRLTVV.

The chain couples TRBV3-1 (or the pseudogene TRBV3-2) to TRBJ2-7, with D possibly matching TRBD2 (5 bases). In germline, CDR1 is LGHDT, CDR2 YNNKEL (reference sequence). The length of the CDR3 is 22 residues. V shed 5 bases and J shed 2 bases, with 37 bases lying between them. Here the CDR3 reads CASSTHPDLSGFGRGGPYEQYF. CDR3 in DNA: TGTGCCAGCAGCACACATCCCGACCTCAGTGGGTTCGGTCGGGGTGGTCCCTACGAGCAGTACTTC.

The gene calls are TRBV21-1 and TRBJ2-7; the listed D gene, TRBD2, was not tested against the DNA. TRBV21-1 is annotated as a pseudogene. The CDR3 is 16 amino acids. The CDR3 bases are TGTGCCAGCACCCCCTCTAGCGGGACTTATCTCTACGAGCAGTACGTC. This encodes CASTPSSGTYLYEQYV.

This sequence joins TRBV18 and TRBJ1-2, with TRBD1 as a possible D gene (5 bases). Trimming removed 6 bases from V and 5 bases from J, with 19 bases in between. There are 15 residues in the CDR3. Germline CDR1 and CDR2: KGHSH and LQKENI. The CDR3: CASSPGSGGRYGYTF. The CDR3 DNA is TGTGCCAGCTCCCCCGGATCGGGGGGACGGTATGGCTACACCTTC.

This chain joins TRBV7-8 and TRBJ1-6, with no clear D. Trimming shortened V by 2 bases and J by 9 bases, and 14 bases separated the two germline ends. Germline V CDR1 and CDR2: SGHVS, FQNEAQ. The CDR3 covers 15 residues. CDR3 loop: CASSLYQRAGSPLHF. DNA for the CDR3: TGTGCCAGCAGCTTATACCAAAGGGCGGGTTCACCCCTCCACTTT.

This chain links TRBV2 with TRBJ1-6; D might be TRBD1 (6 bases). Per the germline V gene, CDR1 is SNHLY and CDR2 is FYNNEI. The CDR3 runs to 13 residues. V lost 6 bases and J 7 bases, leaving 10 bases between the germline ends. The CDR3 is CASRTGWNSPLHF. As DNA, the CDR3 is TGTGCCAGCAGAACAGGGTGGAATTCACCCCTCCACTTT.

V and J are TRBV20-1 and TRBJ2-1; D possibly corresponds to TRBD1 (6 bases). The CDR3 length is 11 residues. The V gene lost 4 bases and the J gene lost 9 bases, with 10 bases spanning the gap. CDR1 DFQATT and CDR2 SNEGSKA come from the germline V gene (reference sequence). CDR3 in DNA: TGCAGTGCTACCCAGGGGATTGAGCAGTTCTTC. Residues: CSATQGIEQFF.

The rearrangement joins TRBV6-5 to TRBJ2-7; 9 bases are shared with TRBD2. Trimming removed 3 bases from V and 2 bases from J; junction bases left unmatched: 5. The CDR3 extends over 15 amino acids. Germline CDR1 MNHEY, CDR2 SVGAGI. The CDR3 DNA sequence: TGTGCCAGCAGTTATGGGCGGGAGGGCACCTACGAGCAGTACGTC. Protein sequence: CASSYGREGTYEQYV.

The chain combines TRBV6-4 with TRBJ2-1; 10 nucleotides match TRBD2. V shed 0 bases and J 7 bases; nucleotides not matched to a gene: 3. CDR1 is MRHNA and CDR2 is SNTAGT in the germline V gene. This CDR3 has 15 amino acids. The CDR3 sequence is CASSDSGLASNEQFF. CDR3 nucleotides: TGTGCCAGCAGTGACTCGGGACTAGCGTCAAATGAGCAGTTCTTC.

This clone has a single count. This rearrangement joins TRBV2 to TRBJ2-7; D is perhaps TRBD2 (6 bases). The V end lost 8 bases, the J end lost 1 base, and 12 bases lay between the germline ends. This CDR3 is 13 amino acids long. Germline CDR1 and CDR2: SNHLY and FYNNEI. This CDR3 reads CASRRADSYEQYF. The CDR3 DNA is TGTGCCAGCCGGAGGGCTGATTCCTACGAGCAGTACTTC.

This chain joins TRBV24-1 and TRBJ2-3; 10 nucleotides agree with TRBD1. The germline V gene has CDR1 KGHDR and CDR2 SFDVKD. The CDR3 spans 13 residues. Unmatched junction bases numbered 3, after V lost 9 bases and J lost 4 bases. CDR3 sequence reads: CATSTGGSDTQYF. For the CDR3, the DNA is TGTGCCACCTCGACAGGGGGCTCAGATACGCAGTATTTT.

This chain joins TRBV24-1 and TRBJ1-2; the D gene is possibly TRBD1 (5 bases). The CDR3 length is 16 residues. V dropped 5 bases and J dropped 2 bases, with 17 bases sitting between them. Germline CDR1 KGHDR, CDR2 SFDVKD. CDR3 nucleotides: TGTGCCACCAGTGGTCCCAGGGAGGACCGCAACTATGGCTACACCTTC. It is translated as CATSGPREDRNYGYTF.

CDR3 amino acids: CASSQDRQGAIKYF. The CDR3 nucleotides read TGCGCCAGCAGCCAAGATAGACAGGGGGCTATTAAGTACTTC. The chain has TRBV4-1 and TRBJ2-7, with 10 nucleotides matching TRBD1. The germline V gene has CDR1 MGHRA and CDR2 YSYEKL. This CDR3 has 14 residues. Trimming at V came to 0 bases and at J to 11 bases, leaving 7 bases not matched to a gene.

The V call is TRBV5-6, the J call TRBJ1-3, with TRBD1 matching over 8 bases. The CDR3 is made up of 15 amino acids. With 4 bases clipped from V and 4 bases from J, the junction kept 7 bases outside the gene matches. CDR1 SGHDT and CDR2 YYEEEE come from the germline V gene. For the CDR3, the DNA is TGTGCCAGCAGCCTTAACAGGGGGTCAGGAAACACCATATATTTT. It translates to CASSLNRGSGNTIYF.

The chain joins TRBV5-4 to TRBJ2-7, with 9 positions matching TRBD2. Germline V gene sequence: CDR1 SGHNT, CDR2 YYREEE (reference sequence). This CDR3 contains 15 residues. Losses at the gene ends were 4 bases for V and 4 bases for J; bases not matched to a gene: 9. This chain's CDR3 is CASSISAGGFYEQYF. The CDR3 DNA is TGTGCCAGCAGCATTTCGGCGGGGGGGTTTTACGAGCAGTACTTC.

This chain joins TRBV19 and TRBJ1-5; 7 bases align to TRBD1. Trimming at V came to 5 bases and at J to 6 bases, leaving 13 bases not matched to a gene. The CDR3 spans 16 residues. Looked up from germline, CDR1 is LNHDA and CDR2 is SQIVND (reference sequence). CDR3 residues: CASSPRTGVVGQPQHF. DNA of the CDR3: TGTGCCAGTAGTCCACGGACAGGAGTGGTCGGTCAGCCCCAGCATTTT.